This T cell receptor (beta chain) was found in a study of technical replicates of blood from several donors (dated by TCRdb to 2017 to 2019). The library was generated by the immunoSEQ multiplex PCR assay. The table was pulled from immuneACCESS by TCRdb, which kept in-frame rearrangements only. Such tables lose some clones; where checked, under half of the loss comes from unresolved V genes, and the rest has no known cause. The sample table contains 65,000 to 95,000 clones; only one count was recorded for about 94% of them. Roughly 0.4% of the sample belongs to the ten largest clones. Concerning this clone: The antigen it binds to is not known. Base-call qualities are not available, and no considerably larger clone is one nucleotide away.

The clonotype comes from a human donor in good health. Sequencing was done on a sample of T cells isolated from PBMCs.

CDR3 region: CAWSLGQGANEQYF. DNA sequence: TGTGCCTGGAGTCTGGGACAGGGGGCTAACGAGCAGTACTTC. The rearrangement combines TRBV30 with TRBJ2-7; 12 bases in between match TRBD1. The CDR3 goes from the cysteine to the phenylalanine over 14 residues. The entry retains the CDR3 DNA only, 42 bases that are in frame from base 1. The germline V end is reduced by 2 bases and the J end by 5 bases; junction bases left unmatched: 4. The germline V gene (reference sequence) provides CDR1 GTSNPN and CDR2 SVGIG.